Detailed here is one T cell receptor (beta chain). Its antigen is unknown. The data stem from a study of cytomegalovirus exposure and HLA in healthy donors. This CDR3 spans 13 amino acids. Germline loops: CDR1 SGDLS, CDR2 YYNGEE. The V gene lost 0 bases and the J gene lost 3 bases, with 6 bases spanning the gap. Study-level results: Most sequenced TCRs were rare (though some public TCRs occurred in many donors). Later work associated roughly 15,000 TCR beta sequences with HLA alleles at 0.05 false discovery rate.

Vbeta (60) and Jbeta (13) primers were used in the PCR. Repertoires were generated with immunoSEQ multiplex PCR, while TCRdb's copy carries only in-frame clones and drops some. The data contain about 120,000 clones, 15% of them singletons. This clonotype was obtained from a woman between 18 and 29 years old in good health and CMV-seronegative. This chain uses TRBV9 with TRBJ1-2; the D gene is possibly TRBD1 (6 bases). Sequencing was carried out using PBMCs. The CDR3: CASSVGTDYGYTF. Here the CDR3 DNA reads TGTGCCAGCAGCGTAGGGACAGACTATGGCTACACCTTC.